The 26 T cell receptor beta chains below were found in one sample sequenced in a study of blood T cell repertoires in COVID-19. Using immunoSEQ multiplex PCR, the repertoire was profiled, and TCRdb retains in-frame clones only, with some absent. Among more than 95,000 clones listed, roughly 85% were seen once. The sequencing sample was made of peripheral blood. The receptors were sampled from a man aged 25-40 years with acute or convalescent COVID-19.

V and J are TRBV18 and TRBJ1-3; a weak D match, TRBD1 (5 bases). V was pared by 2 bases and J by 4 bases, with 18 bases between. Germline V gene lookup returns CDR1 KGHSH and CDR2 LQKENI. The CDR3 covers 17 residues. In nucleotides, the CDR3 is TGTGCCAGCTCACCAAGGGTCCAGGGTGGATCCGGAAACACCATATATTTT. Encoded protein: CASSPRVQGGSGNTIYF.

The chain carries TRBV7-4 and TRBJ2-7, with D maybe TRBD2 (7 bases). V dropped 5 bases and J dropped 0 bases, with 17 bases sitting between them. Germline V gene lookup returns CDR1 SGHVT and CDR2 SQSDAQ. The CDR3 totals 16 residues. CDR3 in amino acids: CASSTRGGIGSYEQYV. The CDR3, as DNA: TGTGCCAGCAGCACCAGGGGAGGGATTGGCTCCTACGAGCAGTACGTC.

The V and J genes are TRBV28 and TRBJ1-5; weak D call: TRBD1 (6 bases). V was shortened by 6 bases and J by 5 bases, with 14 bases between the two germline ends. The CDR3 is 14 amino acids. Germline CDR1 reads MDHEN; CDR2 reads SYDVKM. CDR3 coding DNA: TGTGCCAGCAGCAAGGGGGGGTGGGATCAGCCCCAGCATTTT. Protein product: CASSKGGWDQPQHF.

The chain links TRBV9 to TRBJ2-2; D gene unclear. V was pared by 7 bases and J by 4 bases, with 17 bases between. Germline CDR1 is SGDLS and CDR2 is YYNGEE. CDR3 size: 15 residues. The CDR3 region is CASGMNYLVTGELFF. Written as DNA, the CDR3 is TGTGCCAGCGGCATGAACTACCTCGTCACCGGGGAGCTGTTTTTT.

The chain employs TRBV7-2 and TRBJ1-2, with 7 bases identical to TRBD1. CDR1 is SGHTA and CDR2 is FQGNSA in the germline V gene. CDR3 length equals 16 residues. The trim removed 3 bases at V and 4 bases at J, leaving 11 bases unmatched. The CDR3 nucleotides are TGTGCCAGCAGCTTGGGTCCTGTTCAGGGGGGCTATGGCTACACCTTC. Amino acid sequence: CASSLGPVQGGYGYTF.

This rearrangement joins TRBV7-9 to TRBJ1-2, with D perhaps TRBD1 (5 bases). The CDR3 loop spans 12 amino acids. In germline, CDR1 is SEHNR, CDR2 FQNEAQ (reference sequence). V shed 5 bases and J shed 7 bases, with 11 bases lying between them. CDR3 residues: CASSLTGGGYTF. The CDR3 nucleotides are TGTGCCAGCAGCCTAACGGGGGGTGGCTACACCTTC. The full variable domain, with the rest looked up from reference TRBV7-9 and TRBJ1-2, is DTGVSQNPRHKITKRGQNVTFRCDPISEHNRLYWYRQTLGQGPEFLTYFQNEAQLEKSRLLSDRFSAERPKGSFSTLEIQRTEQGDSAMYLCASSLTGGGYTFGSGTRLTVV.

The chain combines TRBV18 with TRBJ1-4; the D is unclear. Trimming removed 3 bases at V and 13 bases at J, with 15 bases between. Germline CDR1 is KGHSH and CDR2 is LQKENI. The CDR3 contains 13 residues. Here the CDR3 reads CASSPEVALTLFF. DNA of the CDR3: TGTGCCAGCTCACCCGAGGTCGCCCTCACACTGTTTTTT.

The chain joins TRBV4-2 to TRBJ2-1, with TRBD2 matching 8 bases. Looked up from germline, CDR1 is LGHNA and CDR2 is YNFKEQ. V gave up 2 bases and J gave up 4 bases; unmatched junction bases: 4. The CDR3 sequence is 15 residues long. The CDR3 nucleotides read TGTGCCAGCAGCCAAACTAGCGGAGGATACAATGAGCAGTTCTTC. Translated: CASSQTSGGYNEQFF.

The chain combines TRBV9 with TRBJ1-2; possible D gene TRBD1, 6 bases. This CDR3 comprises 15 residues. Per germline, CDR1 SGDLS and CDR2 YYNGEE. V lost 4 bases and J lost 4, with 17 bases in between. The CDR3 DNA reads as TGTGCCAGCAGCCCAACAGGGTCCCCCCTCTATGGCTACACCTTC. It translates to CASSPTGSPLYGYTF.

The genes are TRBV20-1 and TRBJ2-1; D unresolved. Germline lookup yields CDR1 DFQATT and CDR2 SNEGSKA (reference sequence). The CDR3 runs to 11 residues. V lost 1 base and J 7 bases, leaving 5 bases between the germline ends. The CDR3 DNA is TGCAGTGCTAGAGCCCAAAATGAGCAGTTCTTC. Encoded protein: CSARAQNEQFF.

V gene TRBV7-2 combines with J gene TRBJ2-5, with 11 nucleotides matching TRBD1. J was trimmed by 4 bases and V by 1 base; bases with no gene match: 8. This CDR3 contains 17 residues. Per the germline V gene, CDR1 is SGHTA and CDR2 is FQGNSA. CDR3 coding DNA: TGTGCCAGCAGCTTAGGTTTAGGACAGGGGGCAAGAGAGACCCAGTACTTC. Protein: CASSLGLGQGARETQYF.

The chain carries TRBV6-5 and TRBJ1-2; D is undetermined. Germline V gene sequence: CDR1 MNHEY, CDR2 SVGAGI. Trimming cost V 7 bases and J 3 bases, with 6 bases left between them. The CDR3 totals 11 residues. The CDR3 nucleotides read TGTGCCAGCACCCCGTACTATGGCTACACCTTC. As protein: CASTPYYGYTF.

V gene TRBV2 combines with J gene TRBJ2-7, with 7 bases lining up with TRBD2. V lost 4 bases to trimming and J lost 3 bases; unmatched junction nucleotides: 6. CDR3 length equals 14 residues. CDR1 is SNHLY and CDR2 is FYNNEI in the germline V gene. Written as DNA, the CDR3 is TGTGCCAGCAGTGTATTGGGAGGGGTCTACGAGCAGTACTTC. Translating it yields CASSVLGGVYEQYF.

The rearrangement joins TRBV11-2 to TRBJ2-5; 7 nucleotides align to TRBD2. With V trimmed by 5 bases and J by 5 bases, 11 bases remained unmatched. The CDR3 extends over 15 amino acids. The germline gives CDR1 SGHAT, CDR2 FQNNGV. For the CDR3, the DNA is TGTGCCAGCAGCCCGGGGGGAAGTCGGGAGGAGACCCAGTACTTC. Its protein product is CASSPGGSREETQYF. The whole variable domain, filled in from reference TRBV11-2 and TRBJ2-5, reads EAGVAQSPRYKIIEKRQSVAFWCNPISGHATLYWYQQILGQGPKLLIQFQNNGVVDDSQLPKDRFSAERLKGVDSTLKIQPAKLEDSAVYLCASSPGGSREETQYFGPGTRLLVL.

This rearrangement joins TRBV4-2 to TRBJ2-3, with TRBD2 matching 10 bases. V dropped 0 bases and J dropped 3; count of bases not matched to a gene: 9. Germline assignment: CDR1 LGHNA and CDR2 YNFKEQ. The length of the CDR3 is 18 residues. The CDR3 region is CASSQDLASGSMTDTQYF. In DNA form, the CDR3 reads TGTGCCAGCAGCCAAGATCTCGCTAGCGGGAGCATGACAGATACGCAGTATTTT.

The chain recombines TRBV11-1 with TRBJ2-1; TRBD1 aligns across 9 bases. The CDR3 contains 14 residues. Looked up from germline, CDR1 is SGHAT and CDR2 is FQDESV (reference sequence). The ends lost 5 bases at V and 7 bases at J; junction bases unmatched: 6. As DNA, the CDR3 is TGTGCCAGCAGCCGTCCCGGGACAGGGAATGAGCAGTTCTTC. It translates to CASSRPGTGNEQFF.

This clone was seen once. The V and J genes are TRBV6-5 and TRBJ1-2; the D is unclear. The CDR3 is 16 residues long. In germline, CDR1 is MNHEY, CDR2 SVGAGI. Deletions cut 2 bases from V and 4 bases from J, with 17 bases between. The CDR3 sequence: CASSYGAGNRIYGYTF. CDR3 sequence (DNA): TGTGCCAGCAGTTACGGAGCGGGAAATCGAATCTATGGCTACACCTTC.

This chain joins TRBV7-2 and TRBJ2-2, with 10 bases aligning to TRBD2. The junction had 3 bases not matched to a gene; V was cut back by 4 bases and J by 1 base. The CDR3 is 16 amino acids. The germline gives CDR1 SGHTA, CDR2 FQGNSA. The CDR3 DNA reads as TGTGCCAGCAGCTCTAGCGGGGGCGGGAACACCGGGGAGCTGTTTTTT. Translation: CASSSSGGGNTGELFF.

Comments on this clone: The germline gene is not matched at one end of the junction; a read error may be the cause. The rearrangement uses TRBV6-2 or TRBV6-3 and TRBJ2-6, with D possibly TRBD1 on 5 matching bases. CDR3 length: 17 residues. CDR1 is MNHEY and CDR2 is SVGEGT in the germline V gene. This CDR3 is CASSSHDSPSRANVLTF. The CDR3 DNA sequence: TGTGCCAGCAGTTCCCACGACAGTCCCTCTAGGGCCAACGTCCTGACTTTC.

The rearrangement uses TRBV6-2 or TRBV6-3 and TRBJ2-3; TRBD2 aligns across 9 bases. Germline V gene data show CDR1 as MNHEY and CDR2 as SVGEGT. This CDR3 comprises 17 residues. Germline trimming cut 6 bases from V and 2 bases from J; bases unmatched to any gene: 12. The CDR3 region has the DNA TGTGCCAGCAGCGACCCACCGGCGGGGGGGACCACAGATACGCAGTATTTT. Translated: CASSDPPAGGTTDTQYF.

In DNA, the CDR3 is TGTGCCTGGAGTGTAACCCCCTACGACACGATTAACTATGGCTACACCTTC. It specifies CAWSVTPYDTINYGYTF. The chain joins TRBV30 to TRBJ1-2; D not resolved. There are 17 residues in the CDR3. Germline V gives CDR1 GTSNPN, CDR2 SVGIG (reference sequence). V lost 0 bases to trimming and J lost 1 base, with 18 bases between them.

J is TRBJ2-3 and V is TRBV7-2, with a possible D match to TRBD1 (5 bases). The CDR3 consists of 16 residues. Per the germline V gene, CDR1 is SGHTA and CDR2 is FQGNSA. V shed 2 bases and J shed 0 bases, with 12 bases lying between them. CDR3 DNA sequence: TGTGCCAGCAGCTTAAAGGGTGGACATAGCACAGATACGCAGTATTTT. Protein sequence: CASSLKGGHSTDTQYF. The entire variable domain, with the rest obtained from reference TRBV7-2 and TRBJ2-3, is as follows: GAGVSQSPSNKVTEKGKDVELRCDPISGHTALYWYRQSLGQGLEFLIYFQGNSAPDKSGLPSDRFSAERTGGSVSTLTIQRTQQEDSAVYLCASSLKGGHSTDTQYFGPGTRLTVL.

The CDR3 loop is CASSQSRTSGLSGTGELFF. The CDR3, as DNA: TGTGCCAGCAGCCAATCCCGGACTAGCGGTTTGTCAGGCACCGGGGAGCTGTTTTTT. The rearrangement uses TRBV4-2 and TRBJ2-2; 10 bases map to TRBD2. Trimming removed 2 bases from V and 4 bases from J; junction bases left unmatched: 13. Germline values: CDR1 LGHNA, CDR2 YNFKEQ. The CDR3 has 19 residues.

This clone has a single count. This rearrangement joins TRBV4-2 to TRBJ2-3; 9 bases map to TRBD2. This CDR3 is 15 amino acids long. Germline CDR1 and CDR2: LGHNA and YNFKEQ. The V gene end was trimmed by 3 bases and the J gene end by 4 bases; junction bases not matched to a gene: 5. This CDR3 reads CASSHSSGSPDTQYF. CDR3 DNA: TGTGCCAGCAGCCACAGTAGCGGGAGTCCAGATACGCAGTATTTT.

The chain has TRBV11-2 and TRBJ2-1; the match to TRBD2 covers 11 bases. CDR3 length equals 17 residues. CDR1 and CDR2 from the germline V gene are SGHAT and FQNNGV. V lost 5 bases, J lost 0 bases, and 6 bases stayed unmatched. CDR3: CASSPHTSGSSYNEQFF. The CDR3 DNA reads TGTGCCAGCAGCCCCCACACTAGCGGGAGCTCCTACAATGAGCAGTTCTTC.

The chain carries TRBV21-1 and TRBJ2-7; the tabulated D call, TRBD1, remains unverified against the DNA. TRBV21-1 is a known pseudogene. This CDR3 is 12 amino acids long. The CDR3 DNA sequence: TGTGCCAGCAGCCCCACAAGTTACGAGCAGTACGTC. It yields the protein CASSPTSYEQYV.